Presented here are 21 T cell receptor beta chains from one specimen sequenced in a study of T cell responses to AZD1222 COVID-19 vaccine. Sequenced by immunoSEQ multiplex PCR; TCRdb stores in-frame clones only, minus some. The sample has 95,000 to 100,000 clones, about 81% seen once; the top ten hold 14%. The input for sequencing was peripheral blood, taken 28 days after the second AZD1222 dose. Receptor source: an adult who received the AZD1222 COVID-19 vaccine.

Turning to this clone: The sample holds other DNA sequences that translate to the same CDR3. The chain employs TRBV5-1 and TRBJ1-6; no definite D call. Germline V gives CDR1 SGHRS, CDR2 YFSETQ. Trimming stripped 0 bases from V and 10 bases from J, with 14 bases between. The CDR3 sequence is 15 residues long. The CDR3 DNA reads as TGCGCCAGCAGCTTGGGACAACAGAGAAACTCACCCCTCCACTTT. Protein: CASSLGQQRNSPLHF.

The chain links TRBV7-2 to TRBJ1-2; 7 bases are a match to TRBD1. The junction had 12 bases not matched to a gene; V was cut back by 5 bases and J by 3 bases. The germline gives CDR1 SGHTA, CDR2 FQGNSA. The CDR3 is 16 amino acids. The CDR3 DNA is TGTGCCAGCAGCCCTCGGACAGGCCAATGGGACTATGGCTACACCTTC. It is translated as CASSPRTGQWDYGYTF.

This clone has just a few counts. The chain joins TRBV7-7 to TRBJ2-2; the match to TRBD1 covers 7 bases. The germline gives CDR1 SSHAT, CDR2 FNYEAQ (reference sequence). Trimming cost V 5 bases and J 0 bases; bases outside gene matches: 3. The CDR3 contains 15 residues. CDR3 region: CASSPGTANTGELFF. CDR3 DNA: TGTGCCAGCAGCCCCGGGACAGCGAACACCGGGGAGCTGTTTTTT.

This clone was counted a single time. V is TRBV4-3 and J is TRBJ2-7; D gene uncertain. The V gene's germline CDR1 is LGHNA and CDR2 YSLEER. Between the trimmed V and J ends, which lost 0 bases and 6 bases, there was a span of 12 bases. The length of the CDR3 is 14 residues. DNA for the CDR3: TGCGCCAGCAGCCAAGATAGATGGCGGCCCGAGCAGTACTTC. Amino acid sequence: CASSQDRWRPEQYF.

CDR3 sequence: CASSSSEGGYTF. DNA of the CDR3: TGTGCCAGCAGCTCATCGGAAGGGGGCTACACCTTC. This chain uses TRBV7-9 with TRBJ1-2; D is undetermined. CDR1 and CDR2 from the germline V gene are SEHNR and FQNEAQ (reference sequence). The CDR3 is 12 amino acids. The V and J ends lost 4 bases and 8 bases respectively, with 11 bases between them.

V and J are TRBV6-2 or TRBV6-3 and TRBJ2-3; 8 bases match TRBD2. The CDR3 sequence is 18 residues long. Trimming cost V 4 bases and J 2 bases; bases outside gene matches: 14. Looked up from germline, CDR1 is MNHEY and CDR2 is SVGEGT. CDR3 in amino acids: CASSSRPGSGDPTDTQYF. In DNA form, the CDR3 reads TGTGCCAGCAGTTCCCGCCCGGGTAGCGGGGACCCCACAGATACGCAGTATTTT.

This clone was seen just once. CDR3: CSVEGAGGRLYEQYF. CDR3 nucleotides: TGCAGCGTTGAAGGGGCGGGGGGAAGGCTCTACGAGCAGTACTTC. The chain employs TRBV29-1 and TRBJ2-7, with 8 nucleotides matching TRBD2. The V gene's germline CDR1 is SQVTM and CDR2 ANQGSEA. The CDR3 length is 15 residues. Trimming cost V 1 base and J 3 bases; bases outside gene matches: 8.

The V gene is TRBV27, the J gene TRBJ2-6; 7 nucleotides align to TRBD1. Germline CDR1 MNHEY, CDR2 SMNVEV (reference sequence). The CDR3 length is 18 residues. Trimming at V came to 1 base and at J to 0 bases, leaving 6 bases not matched to a gene. DNA of the CDR3: TGTGCCAGCAGTTTATTTACCCCAGGGGGCTCTGGGGCCAACGTCCTGACTTTC. It codes for CASSLFTPGGSGANVLTF.

The rearrangement links TRBV4-3 to TRBJ2-7, with D perhaps matching TRBD1 (5 bases). Germline V gives CDR1 LGHNA, CDR2 YSLEER. The germline V and J ends were trimmed by 1 base and 6 bases, with 13 bases remaining between them. This CDR3 has 14 amino acids. CDR3 region: CASSQGTLSGEQYF. The CDR3 nucleotides read TGCGCCAGCAGCCAAGGGACACTCTCGGGCGAGCAGTACTTC.

V and J are TRBV7-2 and TRBJ2-2, with a tentative D call TRBD2 (6 bases). This CDR3 comprises 14 residues. Germline V gives CDR1 SGHTA, CDR2 FQGNSA. Trimming cost V 5 bases and J 5 bases, with 12 bases left between them. CDR3 in DNA: TGTGCCAGCAGCCTGTTGAGCGGGACCGGGGAGCTGTTTTTT. Translated, it gives CASSLLSGTGELFF.

Points on this clone: At the DNA level, this CDR3 is encoded by other sequences in the same sample as well. This chain connects TRBV12-3 or TRBV12-4 to TRBJ2-7; D is ambiguous. The CDR3 is 12 residues long. V lost 3 bases to trimming and J lost 1 base, with 4 bases between them. The DNA of the CDR3 is TGTGCCAGCAGTTTGGGATCCTACGAGCAGTACTTC. Translating gives CASSLGSYEQYF.

The rearrangement links TRBV4-2 to TRBJ1-2; perhaps TRBD1 as D (6 bases). The CDR3 runs to 14 residues. The V end lost 6 bases, the J end lost 2 bases, and 13 bases lay between the germline ends. Germline CDR1 is LGHNA and CDR2 is YNFKEQ. CDR3: CASSQGKGNYGYTF. The CDR3 DNA sequence: TGTGCCAGCAGTCAGGGGAAAGGGAACTATGGCTACACCTTC.

This clone showed up just once. J is TRBJ1-3 and V is TRBV5-1, with D possibly matching TRBD1 (5 bases). This CDR3 contains 14 residues. Trimming left V 4 bases short and J 2 bases short, with 10 bases between. Germline CDR1 is SGHRS and CDR2 is YFSETQ. The CDR3 loop reads CASSIGTAGNTIYF. The CDR3 bases are TGCGCCAGCAGCATCGGGACGGCTGGAAACACCATATATTTT.

The chain employs TRBV5-1 and TRBJ1-6, with D uncertain. V was cut by 0 bases and J by 0 bases, with 7 bases left in between. CDR3 length equals 16 residues. The germline V gene has CDR1 SGHRS and CDR2 YFSETQ. The CDR3 loop reads CASSLGLNSYNSPLHF. As DNA, the CDR3 is TGCGCCAGCAGCTTGGGCCTCAACTCCTATAATTCACCCCTCCACTTT.

The chain employs TRBV6-6 and TRBJ1-1; 8 bases align to TRBD1. With 0 bases clipped from V and 7 bases from J, the junction kept 7 bases outside the gene matches. The germline CDR1 and CDR2 sequences are MNHNY and SVGAGI (reference sequence). This CDR3 is built from 15 residues. Here the CDR3 reads CASSYSSGQGVEAFF. In DNA form, the CDR3 reads TGTGCCAGCAGTTACTCGAGTGGACAGGGAGTTGAAGCTTTCTTT.

V gene TRBV5-1 combines with J gene TRBJ2-1, with no clear D. Germline CDR1 SGHRS, CDR2 YFSETQ. The CDR3 has 12 residues. Trimming cost V 2 bases and J 5 bases, with 5 bases left between them. The CDR3 here is CASSFGHNEQFF. The DNA of the CDR3 is TGCGCCAGCAGCTTCGGCCACAATGAGCAGTTCTTC.

The chain joins TRBV27 to TRBJ2-5; 8 bases match TRBD2. The V gene end was trimmed by 7 bases and the J gene end by 5 bases; junction bases not matched to a gene: 15. The germline V gene has CDR1 MNHEY and CDR2 SMNVEV (reference sequence). The CDR3 has 16 amino acids. CDR3 nucleotide sequence: TGTGCCAGCAATCGCCGCGGGACTAGTGGCGGTGAGACCCAGTACTTC. Translated: CASNRRGTSGGETQYF.

The chain uses TRBV5-1 and TRBJ2-7; possibly TRBD1 for D (7 bases). V lost 4 bases, J lost 10 bases, and 21 bases lay in between. CDR3 size: 14 residues. Germline assignment: CDR1 SGHRS and CDR2 YFSETQ. This CDR3 is CASSEEAGQLTQYF. The CDR3 nucleotides are TGCGCCAGCAGCGAGGAGGCGGGACAGTTAACTCAGTACTTC.

The V gene is TRBV12-3 or TRBV12-4, the J gene TRBJ2-5; possibly TRBD1 or TRBD2 for D (5 bases each). This CDR3 contains 13 residues. The V gene lost 3 bases and the J gene lost 4 bases, with 9 bases spanning the gap. The chain's CDR3 is CASSFGAGETQYF. CDR3 sequence (DNA): TGTGCCAGCAGTTTCGGGGCAGGAGAGACCCAGTACTTC.

This clone was counted at least ten times. The chain is built from TRBV11-2 and TRBJ1-1, with D perhaps matching TRBD1 (5 bases). Trimming shortened V by 5 bases and J by 6 bases, and 19 bases separated the two germline ends. The CDR3 is made up of 15 amino acids. Germline values: CDR1 SGHAT, CDR2 FQNNGV. The CDR3 is CASSPDIFERAEAFF. In DNA, the CDR3 is TGTGCCAGCAGCCCGGACATATTCGAGCGCGCTGAAGCTTTCTTT.

The rearrangement uses TRBV3-1 (or the pseudogene TRBV3-2) and TRBJ2-5; D gene unclear. Trimming stripped 7 bases from V and 1 base from J, with 10 bases between. CDR1 is LGHDT, CDR2 YNNKEL, per germline (reference sequence). The CDR3 has 13 residues. CDR3 in amino acids: CASKGQAQETQYF. As DNA, the CDR3 is TGTGCCAGCAAGGGCCAGGCCCAAGAGACCCAGTACTTC.